The present TCR beta chain was sequenced within a study of blood T cell repertoires in COVID-19. Study at large: Sites in the United States, Italy and Spain provided acute and convalescent COVID-19 samples. PBMCs, B-cell-depleted T cells, or T cells provided the cDNA or gDNA that made up the material.

Enrolment of Seattle patients took place during active infection, and they were followed longitudinally. V shed 3 bases and J 9 bases; nucleotides not matched to a gene: 17. The CDR3 contains 15 residues. Germline V gives CDR1 GTSNPN, CDR2 SVGIG (reference sequence). The repertoire was sequenced with immunoSEQ multiplex PCR; TCRdb's copy has only in-frame clones and lacks some. The profile shows approximately 25,000 clones, approximately 74% of them singletons. The source material was peripheral blood. The rearrangement links TRBV30 to TRBJ2-7; 7 positions match TRBD1. This receptor was obtained from a man aged 50 to 59 with COVID-19, enrolled during active disease. CDR3 protein: CAWREYRGGSTRQYF. The CDR3 coding sequence is TGTGCCTGGAGGGAATACAGGGGCGGATCAACTCGGCAGTACTTC.